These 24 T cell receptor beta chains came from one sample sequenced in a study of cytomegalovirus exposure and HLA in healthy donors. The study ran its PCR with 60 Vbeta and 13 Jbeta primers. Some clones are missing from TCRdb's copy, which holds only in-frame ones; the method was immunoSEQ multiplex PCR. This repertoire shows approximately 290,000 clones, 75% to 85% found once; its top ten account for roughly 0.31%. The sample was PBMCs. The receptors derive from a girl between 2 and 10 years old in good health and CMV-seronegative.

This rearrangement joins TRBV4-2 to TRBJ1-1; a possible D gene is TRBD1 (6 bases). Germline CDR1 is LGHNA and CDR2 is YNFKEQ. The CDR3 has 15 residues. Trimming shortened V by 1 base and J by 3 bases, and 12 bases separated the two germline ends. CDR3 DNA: TGTGCCAGCAGCCAAGTTGGGGGCGCGGACACTGAAGCTTTCTTT. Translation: CASSQVGGADTEAFF.

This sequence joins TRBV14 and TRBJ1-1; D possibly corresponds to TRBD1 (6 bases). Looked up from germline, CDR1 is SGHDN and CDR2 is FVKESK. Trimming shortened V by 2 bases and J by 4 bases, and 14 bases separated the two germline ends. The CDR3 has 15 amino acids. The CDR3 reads CASSQPRGAFTEAFF. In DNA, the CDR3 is TGTGCCAGCAGCCAACCGCGGGGGGCTTTCACTGAAGCTTTCTTT. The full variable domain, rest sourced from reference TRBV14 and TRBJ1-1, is EAGVTQFPSHSVIEKGQTVTLRCDPISGHDNLYWYRRVMGKEIKFLLHFVKESKQDESGMPNNRFLAERTGGTYSTLKVQPAELEDSGVYFCASSQPRGAFTEAFFGQGTRLTVV.

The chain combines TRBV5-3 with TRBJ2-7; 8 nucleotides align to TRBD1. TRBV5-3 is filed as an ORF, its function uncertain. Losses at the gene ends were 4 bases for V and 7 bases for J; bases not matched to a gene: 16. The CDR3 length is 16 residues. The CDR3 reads CARSQDVNDRGGEQYF. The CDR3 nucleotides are TGTGCCAGAAGCCAGGACGTAAATGACAGGGGAGGTGAGCAGTACTTC.

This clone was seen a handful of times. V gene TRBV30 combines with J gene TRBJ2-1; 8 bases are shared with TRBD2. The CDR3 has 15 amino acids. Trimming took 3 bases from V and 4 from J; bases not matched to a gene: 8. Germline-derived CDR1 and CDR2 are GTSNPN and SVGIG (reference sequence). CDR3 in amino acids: CAWSRPGGPYNEQFF. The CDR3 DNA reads TGTGCCTGGAGCCGTCCGGGGGGGCCTTACAATGAGCAGTTCTTC.

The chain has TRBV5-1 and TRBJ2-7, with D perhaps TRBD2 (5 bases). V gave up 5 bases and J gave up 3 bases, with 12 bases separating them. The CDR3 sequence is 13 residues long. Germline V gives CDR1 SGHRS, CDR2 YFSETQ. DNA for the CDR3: TGCGCCAGCAGGCCTAGCACAAACTACGAGCAGTACTTC. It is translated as CASRPSTNYEQYF.

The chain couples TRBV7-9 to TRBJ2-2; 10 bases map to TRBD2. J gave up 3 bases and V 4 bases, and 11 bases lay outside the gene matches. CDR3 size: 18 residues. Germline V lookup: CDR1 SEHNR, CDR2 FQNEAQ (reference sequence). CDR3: CASSSPGLAFYDTGELFF. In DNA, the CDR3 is TGTGCCAGCAGCTCCCCGGGACTAGCGTTTTATGACACCGGGGAGCTGTTTTTT.

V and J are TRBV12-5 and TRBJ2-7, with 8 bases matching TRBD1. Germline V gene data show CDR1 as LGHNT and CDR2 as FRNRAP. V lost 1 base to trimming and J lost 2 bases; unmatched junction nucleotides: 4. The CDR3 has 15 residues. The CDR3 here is CASGLARTGPYEQYF. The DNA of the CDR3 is TGTGCTAGTGGTTTGGCCCGGACAGGGCCCTACGAGCAGTACTTC.

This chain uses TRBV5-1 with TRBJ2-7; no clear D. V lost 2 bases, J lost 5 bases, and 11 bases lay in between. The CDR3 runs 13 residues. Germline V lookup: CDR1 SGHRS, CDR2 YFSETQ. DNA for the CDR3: TGCGCCAGCAGCTTAACCCCTCGGGACGAGCAGTACTTC. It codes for CASSLTPRDEQYF.

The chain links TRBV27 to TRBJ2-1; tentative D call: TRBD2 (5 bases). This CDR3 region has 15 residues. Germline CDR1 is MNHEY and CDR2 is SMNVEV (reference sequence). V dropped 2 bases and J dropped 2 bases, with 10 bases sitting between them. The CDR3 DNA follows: TGTGCCAGCAGTTTAGCGGGCGAAACCTACAATGAGCAGTTCTTC. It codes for CASSLAGETYNEQFF.

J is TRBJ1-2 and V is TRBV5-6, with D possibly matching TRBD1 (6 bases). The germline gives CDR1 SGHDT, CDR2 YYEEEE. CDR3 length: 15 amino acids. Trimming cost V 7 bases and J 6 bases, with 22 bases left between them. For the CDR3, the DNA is TGTGCCAGCTTATCGAGCCAGGGGCAGCGAAATGGCTACACCTTC. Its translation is CASLSSQGQRNGYTF.

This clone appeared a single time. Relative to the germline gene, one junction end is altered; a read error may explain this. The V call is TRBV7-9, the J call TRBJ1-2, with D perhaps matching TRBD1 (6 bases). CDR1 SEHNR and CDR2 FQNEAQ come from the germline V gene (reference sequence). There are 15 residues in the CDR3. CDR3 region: CSSTSPTPDSYGYTF. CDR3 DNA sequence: TGTTCCAGCACCTCTCCTACTCCGGACAGCTATGGCTACACCTTC.

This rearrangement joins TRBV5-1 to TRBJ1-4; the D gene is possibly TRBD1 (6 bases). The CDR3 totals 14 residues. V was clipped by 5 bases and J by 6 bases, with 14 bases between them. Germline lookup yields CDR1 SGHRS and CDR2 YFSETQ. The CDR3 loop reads CASSPGQIHEKLFF. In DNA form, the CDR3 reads TGCGCCAGCAGTCCTGGACAGATCCATGAAAAACTGTTTTTT.

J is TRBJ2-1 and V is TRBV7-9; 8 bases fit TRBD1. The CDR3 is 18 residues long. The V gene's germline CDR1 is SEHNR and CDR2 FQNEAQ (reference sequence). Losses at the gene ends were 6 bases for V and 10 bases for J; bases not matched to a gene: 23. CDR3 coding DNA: TGTGCCAGCAGTCTACGGGACAGGATAATGTTCTCCAATATGGAGCAGTTCTTC. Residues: CASSLRDRIMFSNMEQFF.

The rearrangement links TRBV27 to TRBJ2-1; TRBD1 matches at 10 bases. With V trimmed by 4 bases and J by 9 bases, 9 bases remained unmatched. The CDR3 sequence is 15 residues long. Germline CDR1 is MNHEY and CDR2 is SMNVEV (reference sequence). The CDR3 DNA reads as TGTGCCAGCAGTTCCCTCGGACAGGGGGGACTTGAGCAGTTCTTC. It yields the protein CASSSLGQGGLEQFF.

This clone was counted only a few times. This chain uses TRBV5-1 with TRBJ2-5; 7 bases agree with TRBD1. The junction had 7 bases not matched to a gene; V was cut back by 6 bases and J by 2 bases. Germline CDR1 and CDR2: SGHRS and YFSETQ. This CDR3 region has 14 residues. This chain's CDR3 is CASNLKTGQETQYF. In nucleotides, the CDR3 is TGCGCCAGCAACCTAAAGACAGGGCAAGAGACCCAGTACTTC. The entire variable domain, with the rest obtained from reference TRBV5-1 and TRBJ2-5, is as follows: KAGVTQTPRYLIKTRGQQVTLSCSPISGHRSVSWYQQTPGQGLQFLFEYFSETQRNKGNFPGRFSGRQFSNSRSEMNVSTLELGDSALYLCASNLKTGQETQYFGPGTRLLVL.

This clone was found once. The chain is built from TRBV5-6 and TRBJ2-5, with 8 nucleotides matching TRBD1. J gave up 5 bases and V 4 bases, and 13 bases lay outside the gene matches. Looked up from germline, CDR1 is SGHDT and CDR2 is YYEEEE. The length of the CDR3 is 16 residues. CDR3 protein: CASSSGLDREGETQYF. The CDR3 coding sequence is TGTGCCAGCAGCAGCGGCCTGGACAGGGAAGGCGAGACCCAGTACTTC.

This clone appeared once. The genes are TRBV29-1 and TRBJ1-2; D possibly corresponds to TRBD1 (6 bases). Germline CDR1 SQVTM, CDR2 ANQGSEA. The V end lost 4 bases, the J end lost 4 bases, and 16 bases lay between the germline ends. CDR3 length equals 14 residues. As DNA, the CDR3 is TGCAGCGTTGGCAATTTGGACAGACTCTATGGCTACACCTTC. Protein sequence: CSVGNLDRLYGYTF.

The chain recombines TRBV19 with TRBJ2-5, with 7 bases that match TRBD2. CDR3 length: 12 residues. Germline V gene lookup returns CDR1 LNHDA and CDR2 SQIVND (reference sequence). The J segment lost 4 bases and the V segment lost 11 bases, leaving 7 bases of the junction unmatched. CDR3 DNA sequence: TGTGCCGTTGGAGCGGGAAGAGAGACCCAGTACTTC. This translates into CAVGAGRETQYF.

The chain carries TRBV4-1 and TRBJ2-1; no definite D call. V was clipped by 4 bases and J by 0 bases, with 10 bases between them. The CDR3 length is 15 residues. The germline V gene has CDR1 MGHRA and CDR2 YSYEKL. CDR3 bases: TGCGCCAGCAGCCCCTCGTCAGACTCCTACAATGAGCAGTTCTTC. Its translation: CASSPSSDSYNEQFF.

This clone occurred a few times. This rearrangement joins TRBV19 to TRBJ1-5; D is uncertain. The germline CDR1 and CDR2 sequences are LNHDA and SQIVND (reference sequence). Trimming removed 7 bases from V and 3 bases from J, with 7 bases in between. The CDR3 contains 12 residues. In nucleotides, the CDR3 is TGTGCCAGTACCGGGTTCAATCAGCCCCAGCATTTT. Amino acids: CASTGFNQPQHF.

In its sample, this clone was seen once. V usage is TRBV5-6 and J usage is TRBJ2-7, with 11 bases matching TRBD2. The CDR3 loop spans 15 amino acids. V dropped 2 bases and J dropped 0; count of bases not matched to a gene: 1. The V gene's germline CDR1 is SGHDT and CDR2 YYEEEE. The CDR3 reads CASSFGLAGSYEQYF. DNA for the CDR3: TGTGCCAGCAGCTTCGGACTAGCGGGCTCCTACGAGCAGTACTTC.

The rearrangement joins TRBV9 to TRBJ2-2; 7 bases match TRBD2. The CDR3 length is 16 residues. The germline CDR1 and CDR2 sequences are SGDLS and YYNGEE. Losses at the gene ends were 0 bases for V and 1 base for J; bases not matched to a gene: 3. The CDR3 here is CASSVEGGGNTGELFF. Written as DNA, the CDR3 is TGTGCCAGCAGCGTAGAGGGCGGGGGGAACACCGGGGAGCTGTTTTTT.

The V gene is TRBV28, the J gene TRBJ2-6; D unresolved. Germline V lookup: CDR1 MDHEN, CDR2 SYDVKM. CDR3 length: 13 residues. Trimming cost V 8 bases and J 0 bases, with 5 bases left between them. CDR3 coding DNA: TGTGCCAGCGGGCGCTCTGGGGCCAACGTCCTGACTTTC. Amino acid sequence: CASGRSGANVLTF.

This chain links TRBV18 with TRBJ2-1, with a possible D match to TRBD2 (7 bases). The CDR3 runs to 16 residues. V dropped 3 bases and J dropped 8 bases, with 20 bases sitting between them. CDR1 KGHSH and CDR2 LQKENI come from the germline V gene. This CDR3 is CASSPRGEGVNDEQFF. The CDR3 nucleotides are TGTGCCAGCTCACCGAGGGGGGAGGGTGTGAACGATGAGCAGTTCTTC.